The 9 T cell receptor beta chains presented below share a single source sample, sequenced in a study of response to subunit inactivated influenza vaccine. TCRdb re-called the RT-PCR reads through MiXCR, storing one row per CDR3 protein. The sample lists fewer than 250,000 distinct CDR3 sequences, roughly 14% occurring once. The sample here was CD8+ T cells sorted from PBMCs, taken 5 days after vaccination. These receptors were obtained from a man between 45 and 60 years old who received an inactivated influenza vaccine.

This chain uses TRBV20-1 with TRBJ1-5; no firm D call. The length of the CDR3 is 13 residues. Trimming took 3 bases from V and 1 from J, leaving 7 bases between them. The germline CDR1 and CDR2 sequences are DFQATT and SNEGSKA (reference sequence). The chain's CDR3 is CSASLGSNQPQHF. The CDR3 DNA is TGCAGTGCTAGCTTAGGAAGCAATCAGCCCCAGCATTTT.

This chain joins TRBV6-5 and TRBJ1-2, with D unresolved. The CDR3 covers 11 residues. Germline CDR1 reads MNHEY; CDR2 reads SVGAGI. Trimming pared 6 bases from V and 5 bases from J, leaving 7 bases between. CDR3 residues: CASRYPYGYTF. The CDR3 region has the DNA TGTGCCAGCAGATACCCTTATGGCTACACCTTC.

This clonotype was detected a few times. The rearrangement uses TRBV9 and TRBJ2-7; D remains unclear. The CDR3 has 15 residues. In germline, CDR1 is SGDLS, CDR2 YYNGEE. V was clipped by 4 bases and J by 2 bases, with 16 bases between them. The CDR3 spells CASSPADKPTYEQYF. The CDR3 DNA reads as TGTGCCAGCAGCCCTGCCGACAAGCCTACCTACGAGCAGTACTTC. Supplemented by reference TRBV9 and TRBJ2-7, the full variable domain reads DSGVTQTPKHLITATGQRVTLRCSPRSGDLSVYWYQQSLDQGLQFLIQYYNGEERAKGNILERFSAQQFPDLHSELNLSSLELGDSALYFCASSPADKPTYEQYFGPGTRLTVT.

V usage is TRBV27 and J usage is TRBJ2-1, with 9 positions matching TRBD2. Germline V gene data show CDR1 as MNHEY and CDR2 as SMNVEV (reference sequence). This CDR3 has 16 amino acids. The J segment lost 5 bases and the V segment lost 3 bases, leaving 8 bases of the junction unmatched. CDR3 sequence (DNA): TGTGCCAGCAGTTTTCTAGGGGCTAGCGGGGACAATGAGCAGTTCTTC. Translation: CASSFLGASGDNEQFF.

V usage is TRBV7-9 and J usage is TRBJ1-1, with 7 bases lining up with TRBD1. V was pared by 7 bases and J by 2 bases, with 7 bases of the junction left unmatched. Germline V gene lookup returns CDR1 SEHNR and CDR2 FQNEAQ (reference sequence). This CDR3 has 14 residues. Written as DNA, the CDR3 is TGTGCCAGCACCCTGGGACAGCCTAACACTGAAGCTTTCTTT. Translation: CASTLGQPNTEAFF.

The chain uses TRBV2 and TRBJ2-7; D is possibly TRBD1 (5 bases). V was clipped by 4 bases and J by 0 bases, with 10 bases between them. The CDR3 is 14 amino acids. CDR1 and CDR2 from the germline V gene are SNHLY and FYNNEI. The CDR3 DNA reads TGTGCCAGCAGTGGGGGCCGCAGCTCCTACGAGCAGTACTTC. It codes for CASSGGRSSYEQYF. The full variable domain, completed using reference TRBV2 and TRBJ2-7, is EPEVTQTPSHQVTQMGQEVILRCVPISNHLYFYWYRQILGQKVEFLVSFYNNEISEKSEIFDDQFSVERPDGSNFTLKIRSTKLEDSAMYFCASSGGRSSYEQYFGPGTRLTVT.

This clonotype has more than one count but fewer than ten. The J gene is TRBJ2-5, the V gene TRBV2; D gene ambiguous. This CDR3 is 17 amino acids long. Looked up from germline, CDR1 is SNHLY and CDR2 is FYNNEI. V was clipped by 7 bases and J by 5 bases, with 26 bases between them. In DNA form, the CDR3 reads TGTGCCAGCACCCCCGGTCCAGGCCGAGATAATGGGGAGACCCAGTACTTC. It yields the protein CASTPGPGRDNGETQYF.

A few counts support this clonotype. The rearrangement links TRBV12-3 or TRBV12-4 to TRBJ1-5; 7 bases are shared with TRBD1. The length of the CDR3 is 15 residues. V gave up 6 bases and J gave up 5 bases; unmatched junction bases: 10. The CDR3: CASSPTGTEDQPQHF. CDR3 coding DNA: TGTGCCAGCAGCCCTACCGGGACAGAAGATCAGCCCCAGCATTTT.

This chain connects TRBV2 to TRBJ1-2; 7 nucleotides match TRBD1. V was pared by 4 bases and J by 4 bases, with 6 bases of the junction left unmatched. CDR3 size: 14 residues. Germline V gene sequence: CDR1 SNHLY, CDR2 FYNNEI. The CDR3 coding sequence is TGTGCCAGCAGTGTCACAGGGGAAGGCTATGGCTACACCTTC. Translating it yields CASSVTGEGYGYTF.